This TCR beta chain was captured by sequencing in a study of blood T cell repertoires in COVID-19. Study information: PBMCs, B-cell-depleted T cells, or T cells provided the cDNA or gDNA that made up the material.

Under the authors' procedure: Amplification of reference gene primers was used by the study to estimate nucleated cell counts. Assay: immunoSEQ multiplex PCR; the TCRdb copy retains only in-frame clones and omits some. That table furnishes V, J and clone size, whereas the DNA furnished D and trimming. The sample lists about 69,000 clones, roughly 85% occurring once. The receptor comes from a man aged 80 or over with acute or convalescent COVID-19. Sequenced: peripheral blood.

CDR3 DNA sequence: TGTGCCAGCAGCGTACTCGAGGGCCTAGCGGGGAGGTCCTACAATGAGCAGTTCTTC. This sequence encodes CASSVLEGLAGRSYNEQFF. V usage is TRBV7-2 and J usage is TRBJ2-1; 9 nucleotides match TRBD2. V shed 5 bases, J shed 1 base, and the junction held 15 bases outside the gene matches. Germline lookup yields CDR1 SGHTA and CDR2 FQGNSA. This CDR3 is 19 amino acids long.